This T cell receptor beta chain derives from a study of CD8 T cells in Susac syndrome. Across the whole study: Intravenous immunoglobulin alone or corticosteroids were being given to patients with Susac syndrome at blood draw, unless they were therapy-naive. Regarding the study as a whole: Total CD8+ and CD8+ TEMRA repertoires contained fewer than 20 and five Susac-specific public clones, respectively. Clonal CD8+ expansion in Susac was highest in TEMRA cells and active patients.

To note about this clonotype: The target antigen is unknown.

RNA amounts of roughly 0.45 to 1 ug underwent reverse transcription with random hexamers. One entry per CDR3 protein results from TCRdb running MiXCR on the immunoSEQ multiplex PCR reads. The data show about 110,000 distinct CDR3 sequences, approximately 94% seen once. TEMRA cells were FACS-enriched, unlike CD8+ and CD4+ T cells, which were negatively isolated. CDR1 is SGHDN and CDR2 is FVKESK in the germline V gene. The V end was cut by 2 bases, the J end by 6 bases, with 13 bases between. The CDR3 covers 14 residues. The sample was CD8+ T cells from PBMCs. The source of this sequence is a human donor with Susac syndrome. J is TRBJ1-2 and V is TRBV14, with a weak D call TRBD1 (5 bases). The CDR3 DNA reads TGTGCCAGCAGCCAACCTGACAGCTCGCATGGCTACACCTTC. Translated, it gives CASSQPDSSHGYTF. Based on the CDR3 plus reference TRBV14 and TRBJ1-2, the full variable domain is EAGVTQFPSHSVIEKGQTVTLRCDPISGHDNLYWYRRVMGKEIKFLLHFVKESKQDESGMPNNRFLAERTGGTYSTLKVQPAELEDSGVYFCASSQPDSSHGYTFGSGTRLTVV.